This T cell receptor (beta chain) was sequenced during a study of human T cells and chemical hapten exposure. Time point in this sample: patch test 3, about 24 weeks after DPC sensitization. This sample's treatment: therapeutic diphenylcyclopropenone sensitization with weekly scalp DPC. This CDR3 comprises 15 residues. The trim removed 7 bases at V and 0 bases at J, leaving 6 bases unmatched. CDR1 is SGHRS, CDR2 YFSETQ, per germline. TCRdb recomputed calls from the RACE reads with MiXCR, one row per CDR3 protein. The sample includes more than 100,000 distinct CDR3 sequences, about 10% seen only once; the top ten take over 2%.

The clonotype comes from a woman in her fifties or sixties with alopecia areata. Some clones in this sample may be carry-over from other donors' samples. The V gene is TRBV5-1, the J gene TRBJ1-4; TRBD1 matches at 7 bases. The source was whole blood, collected in connection with sensitization to the hapten diphenylcyclopropenone (DPC). This chain's CDR3 is CASCPQGATNEKLFF. The CDR3 region has the DNA TGCGCCAGCTGTCCCCAGGGGGCAACTAATGAAAAACTGTTTTTT. Together with reference TRBV5-1 and TRBJ1-4, the CDR3 gives the full variable domain: KAGVTQTPRYLIKTRGQQVTLSCSPISGHRSVSWYQQTPGQGLQFLFEYFSETQRNKGNFPGRFSGRQFSNSRSEMNVSTLELGDSALYLCASCPQGATNEKLFFGSGTQLSVL.